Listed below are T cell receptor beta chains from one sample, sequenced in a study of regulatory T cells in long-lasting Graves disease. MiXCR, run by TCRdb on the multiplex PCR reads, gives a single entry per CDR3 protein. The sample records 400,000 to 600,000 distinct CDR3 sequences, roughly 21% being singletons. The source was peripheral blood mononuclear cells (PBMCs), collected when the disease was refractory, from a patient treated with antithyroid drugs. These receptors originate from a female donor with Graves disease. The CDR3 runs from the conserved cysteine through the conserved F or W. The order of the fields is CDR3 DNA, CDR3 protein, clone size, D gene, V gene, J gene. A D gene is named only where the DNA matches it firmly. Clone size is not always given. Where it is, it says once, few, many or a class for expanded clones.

cdr3_nt: TGTGCCAGCAGTTTTACAGGGGTGGTTCAGCCCCAGCATTTT; cdr3_aa: CASSFTGVVQPQHF; clone_size: many; d_call: TRBD1; v_call: TRBV28; j_call: TRBJ1-5
cdr3_nt: TGTGCCAGCAGAACCGACAGGGTATTTTCACCCCTCCACTTT; cdr3_aa: CASRTDRVFSPLHF; clone_size: NA; d_call: TRBD1; v_call: TRBV12-3/TRBV12-4; j_call: TRBJ1-6
cdr3_nt: TGTGCCACCAGTGAGTTGGCAGGGGCCACAACTAACTATGGCTACACCTTC; cdr3_aa: CATSELAGATTNYGYTF; clone_size: NA; d_call: NA; v_call: TRBV10-3; j_call: TRBJ1-2
cdr3_nt: TGTGCCAGCAGTCCACTGGGACGGGAAAACATTCAGTACTTC; cdr3_aa: CASSPLGRENIQYF; clone_size: many; d_call: NA; v_call: TRBV12-3/TRBV12-4; j_call: TRBJ2-4
cdr3_nt: TGTGCCAGCAGCTTTTGGTGGACGTACGAGCAGTACTTC; cdr3_aa: CASSFWWTYEQYF; clone_size: NA; d_call: NA; v_call: TRBV7-2; j_call: TRBJ2-7
cdr3_nt: TGCAGCGTCCACTCAGGGACAGGGAATAGGGCAGTCGAGACCCAGTACTTC; cdr3_aa: CSVHSGTGNRAVETQYF; clone_size: many; d_call: TRBD1; v_call: TRBV29-1; j_call: TRBJ2-5
cdr3_nt: TGTGCCAGCAGCTTAGGAATCAACACTGAAGCTTTCTTT; cdr3_aa: CASSLGINTEAFF; clone_size: few; d_call: NA; v_call: TRBV7-8; j_call: TRBJ1-1
cdr3_nt: TGTGCCACCAGTAACAGCCTGAACACTGAAGCTTTCTTT; cdr3_aa: CATSNSLNTEAFF; clone_size: NA; d_call: NA; v_call: TRBV24-1; j_call: TRBJ1-1
cdr3_nt: TGTGCCAGCAGCGTAGCGGGGGGGCCCTACAATGAGCAGTTCTTC; cdr3_aa: CASSVAGGPYNEQFF; clone_size: few; d_call: TRBD2; v_call: TRBV9; j_call: TRBJ2-1
cdr3_nt: TGTGCCAGCAGCACCAACCAGGGGCTTGAGTATGGCTACACCTTC; cdr3_aa: CASSTNQGLEYGYTF; clone_size: many; d_call: NA; v_call: TRBV11-2; j_call: TRBJ1-2
cdr3_nt: TGTGCCAGCAGTTTACCTTTGCGGGGGAATTCACCCCTCCACTTT; cdr3_aa: CASSLPLRGNSPLHF; clone_size: many; d_call: NA; v_call: TRBV28; j_call: TRBJ1-6
cdr3_nt: TGTGCCAGCAGGGATGTGGAGGGCGTGCAGTTCTTC; cdr3_aa: CASRDVEGVQFF; clone_size: few; d_call: NA; v_call: TRBV28; j_call: TRBJ2-1
cdr3_nt: TGTGCCAGCAGCTTAGTTGTTGTAAGCGGGGGGAACACCGGGGAGCTGTTTTTT; cdr3_aa: CASSLVVVSGGNTGELFF; clone_size: few; d_call: TRBD2; v_call: TRBV11-3; j_call: TRBJ2-2
cdr3_nt: TGTGCCAGCACCCCCCGGGGGCAAGAGACCCAGTACTTC; cdr3_aa: CASTPRGQETQYF; clone_size: few; d_call: NA; v_call: TRBV7-9; j_call: TRBJ2-5
cdr3_nt: TGTGCCATCAGCGCACACCCGGGAATAAATGAAGCTTTCTTT; cdr3_aa: CAISAHPGINEAFF; clone_size: NA; d_call: NA; v_call: TRBV10-3; j_call: TRBJ1-1
cdr3_nt: TGTGCCAGCAGCCCCGACAGGGGCGTACAAGAGACCCAGTACTTC; cdr3_aa: CASSPDRGVQETQYF; clone_size: NA; d_call: TRBD1; v_call: TRBV6-2/TRBV6-3; j_call: TRBJ2-5
cdr3_nt: TGTGCCAGCGGGACCTTCGGGGGAATTTACGAGCAGTACTTC; cdr3_aa: CASGTFGGIYEQYF; clone_size: NA; d_call: NA; v_call: TRBV6-2/TRBV6-3; j_call: TRBJ2-7
cdr3_nt: TGTGCCAGCAGCCTATACAGGTCCCCCTCTGGGGCCAACGTCCTGACTTTC; cdr3_aa: CASSLYRSPSGANVLTF; clone_size: many; d_call: NA; v_call: TRBV12-3/TRBV12-4; j_call: TRBJ2-6
cdr3_nt: TGTGCCAGCAGTCCCCAACTAGTACTAGGTTACAATGAGCAGTTCTTC; cdr3_aa: CASSPQLVLGYNEQFF; clone_size: NA; d_call: NA; v_call: TRBV12-3/TRBV12-4; j_call: TRBJ2-1
cdr3_nt: TGTGCCACCAGTGATTTAAGTGGGAGTGATCTGGAGACCCAGTACTTC; cdr3_aa: CATSDLSGSDLETQYF; clone_size: few; d_call: NA; v_call: TRBV24-1; j_call: TRBJ2-5
cdr3_nt: TGTGCCAGCAGTGTGGGACTAGCGGGAGTCCCCCCAGATACGCAGTATTTT; cdr3_aa: CASSVGLAGVPPDTQYF; clone_size: few; d_call: TRBD2; v_call: TRBV2; j_call: TRBJ2-3
cdr3_nt: TGTGCCACCAGTGATCCGGGACAGGGACAAGAGACCCAGTACTTC; cdr3_aa: CATSDPGQGQETQYF; clone_size: NA; d_call: TRBD1; v_call: TRBV24-1; j_call: TRBJ2-5